The source of this T cell receptor (beta chain) is a study of PD-1 and CTLA-4 blockade in melanoma. There are 15 residues in the CDR3. Per germline, CDR1 SGHVS and CDR2 FNYEAQ. The germline V and J ends were trimmed by 2 bases and 0 bases, with 11 bases remaining between them. Using immunoSEQ multiplex PCR, the repertoire was profiled, and TCRdb retains in-frame clones only, with some absent. Seen here are approximately 17,000 clones, under 85% observed once, and the top ten hold approximately 15%. The sequencing here drew on CD8+ T cells from peripheral blood, taken before anti-PD-1 treatment. This sequence joins TRBV7-6 and TRBJ2-7; D might be TRBD2 (5 bases). This TCR was sampled from a human donor with melanoma. The CDR3 loop is CASSLTADSSYEQYF. The CDR3 DNA sequence: TGTGCCAGCAGCTTAACAGCGGATAGCTCCTACGAGCAGTACTTC.